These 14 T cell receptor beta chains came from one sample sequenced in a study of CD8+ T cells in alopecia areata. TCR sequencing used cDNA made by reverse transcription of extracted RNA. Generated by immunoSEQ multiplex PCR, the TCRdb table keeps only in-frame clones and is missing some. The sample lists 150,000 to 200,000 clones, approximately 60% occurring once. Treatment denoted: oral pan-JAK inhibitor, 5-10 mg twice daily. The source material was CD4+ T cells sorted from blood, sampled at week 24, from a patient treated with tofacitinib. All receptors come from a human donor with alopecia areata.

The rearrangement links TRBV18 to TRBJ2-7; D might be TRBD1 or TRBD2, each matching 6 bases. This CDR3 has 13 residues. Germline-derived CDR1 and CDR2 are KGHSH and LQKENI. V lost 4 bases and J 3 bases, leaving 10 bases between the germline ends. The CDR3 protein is CASSRGADYEQYF. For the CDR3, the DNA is TGTGCCAGCTCACGGGGGGCGGACTACGAGCAGTACTTC.

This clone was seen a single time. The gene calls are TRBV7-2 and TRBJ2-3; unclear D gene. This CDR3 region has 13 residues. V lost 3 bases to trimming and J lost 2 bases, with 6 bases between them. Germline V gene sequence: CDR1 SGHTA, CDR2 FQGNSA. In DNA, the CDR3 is TGTGCCAGCAGCTTCGGTTTCACAGATACGCAGTATTTT. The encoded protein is CASSFGFTDTQYF.

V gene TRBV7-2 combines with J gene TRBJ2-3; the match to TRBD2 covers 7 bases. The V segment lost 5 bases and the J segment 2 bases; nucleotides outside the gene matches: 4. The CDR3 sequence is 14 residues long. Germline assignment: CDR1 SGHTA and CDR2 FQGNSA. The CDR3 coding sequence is TGTGCCAGCAGCCCGCGGGGGATCACAGATACGCAGTATTTT. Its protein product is CASSPRGITDTQYF.

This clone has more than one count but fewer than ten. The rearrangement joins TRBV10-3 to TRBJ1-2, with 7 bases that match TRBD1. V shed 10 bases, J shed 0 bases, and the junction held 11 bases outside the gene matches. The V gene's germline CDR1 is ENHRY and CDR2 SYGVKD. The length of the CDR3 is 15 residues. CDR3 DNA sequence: TGTGCCACGATGACAGGGTCGAATTCTAACTATGGCTACACCTTC. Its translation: CATMTGSNSNYGYTF.

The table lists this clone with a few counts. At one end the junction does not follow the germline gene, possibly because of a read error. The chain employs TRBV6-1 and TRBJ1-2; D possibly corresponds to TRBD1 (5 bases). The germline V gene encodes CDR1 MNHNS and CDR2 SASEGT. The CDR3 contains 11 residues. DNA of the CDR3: TGTGCCAGCAGCCATTCGGGGCTTTTCCCCTTC. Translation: CASSHSGLFPF.

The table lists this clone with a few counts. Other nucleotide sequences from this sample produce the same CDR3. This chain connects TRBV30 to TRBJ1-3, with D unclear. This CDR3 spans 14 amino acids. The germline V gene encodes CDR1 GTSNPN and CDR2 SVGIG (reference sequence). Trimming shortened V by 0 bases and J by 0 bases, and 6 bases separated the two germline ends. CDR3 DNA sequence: TGTGCCTGGAGTGTTTGGGGCTCTGGAAACACCATATATTTT. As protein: CAWSVWGSGNTIYF.

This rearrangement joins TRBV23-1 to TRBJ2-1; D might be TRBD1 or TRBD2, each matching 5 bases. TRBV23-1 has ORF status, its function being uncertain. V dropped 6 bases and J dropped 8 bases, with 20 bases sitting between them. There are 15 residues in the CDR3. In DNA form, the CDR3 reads TGCGCCAGCAGCAGGATGGGACCCGGGATACATGAGCAGTTCTTC. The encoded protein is CASSRMGPGIHEQFF.

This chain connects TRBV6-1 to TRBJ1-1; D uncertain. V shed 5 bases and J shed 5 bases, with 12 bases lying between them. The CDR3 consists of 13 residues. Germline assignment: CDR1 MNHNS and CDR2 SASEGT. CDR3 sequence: CASSLGPGTEAFF. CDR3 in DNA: TGTGCCAGCAGTCTGGGCCCAGGAACTGAAGCTTTCTTT.

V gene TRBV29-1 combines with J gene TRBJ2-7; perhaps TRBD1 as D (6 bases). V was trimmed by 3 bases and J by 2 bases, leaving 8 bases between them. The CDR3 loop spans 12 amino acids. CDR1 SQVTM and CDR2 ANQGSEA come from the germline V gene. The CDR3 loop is CSVDEGAYEQYF. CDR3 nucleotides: TGCAGCGTTGATGAGGGGGCCTACGAGCAGTACTTC.

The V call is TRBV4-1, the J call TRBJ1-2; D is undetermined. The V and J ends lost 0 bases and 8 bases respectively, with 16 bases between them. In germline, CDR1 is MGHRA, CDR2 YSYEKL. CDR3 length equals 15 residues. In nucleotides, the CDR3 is TGCGCCAGCAGCCAAGAAAACCAGGTCAATGGAGGCTACACCTTC. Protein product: CASSQENQVNGGYTF.

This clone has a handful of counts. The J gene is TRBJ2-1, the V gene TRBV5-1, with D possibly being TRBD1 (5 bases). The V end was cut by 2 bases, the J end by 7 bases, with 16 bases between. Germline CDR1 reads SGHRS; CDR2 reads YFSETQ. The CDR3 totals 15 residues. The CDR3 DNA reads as TGCGCCAGCAGCTTAGCCACGACTCAGGGTAATGAGCAGTTCTTC. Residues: CASSLATTQGNEQFF.

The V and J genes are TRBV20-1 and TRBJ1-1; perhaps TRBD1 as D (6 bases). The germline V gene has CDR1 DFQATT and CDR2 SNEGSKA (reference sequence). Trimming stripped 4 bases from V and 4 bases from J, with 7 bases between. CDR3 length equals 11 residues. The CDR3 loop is CSAKDSTEAFF. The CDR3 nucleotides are TGCAGTGCTAAGGACAGCACTGAAGCTTTCTTT.

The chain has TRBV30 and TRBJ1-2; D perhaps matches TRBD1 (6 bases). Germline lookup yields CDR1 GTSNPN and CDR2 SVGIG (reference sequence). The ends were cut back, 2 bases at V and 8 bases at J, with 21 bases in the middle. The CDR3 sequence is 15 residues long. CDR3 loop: CAWSIVRQGQSGYTF. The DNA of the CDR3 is TGTGCCTGGAGTATAGTTCGGCAGGGACAAAGCGGCTACACCTTC.

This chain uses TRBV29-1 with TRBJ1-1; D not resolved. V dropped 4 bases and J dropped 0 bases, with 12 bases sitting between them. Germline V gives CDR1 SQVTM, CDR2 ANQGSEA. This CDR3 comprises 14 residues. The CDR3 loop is CSVVGRRLNTEAFF. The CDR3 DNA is TGCAGCGTTGTAGGTCGGAGATTGAACACTGAAGCTTTCTTT.